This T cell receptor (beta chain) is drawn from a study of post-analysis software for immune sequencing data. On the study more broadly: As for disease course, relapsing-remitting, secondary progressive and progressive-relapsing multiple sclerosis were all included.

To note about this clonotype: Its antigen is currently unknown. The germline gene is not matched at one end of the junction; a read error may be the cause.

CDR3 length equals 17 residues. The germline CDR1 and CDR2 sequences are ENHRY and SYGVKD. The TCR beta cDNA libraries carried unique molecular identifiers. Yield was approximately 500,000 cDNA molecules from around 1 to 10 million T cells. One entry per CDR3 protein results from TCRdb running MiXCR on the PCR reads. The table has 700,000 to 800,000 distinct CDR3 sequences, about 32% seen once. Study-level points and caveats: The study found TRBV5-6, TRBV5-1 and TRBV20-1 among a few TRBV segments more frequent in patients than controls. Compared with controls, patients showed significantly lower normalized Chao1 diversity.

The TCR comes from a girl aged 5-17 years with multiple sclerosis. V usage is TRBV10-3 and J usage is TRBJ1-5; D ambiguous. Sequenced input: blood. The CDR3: CATSEYSPAGSNQPQHF. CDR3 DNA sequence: TGTGCCACCAGTGAGTACTCCCCCGCCGGGAGCAATCAGCCCCAGCATTTT.